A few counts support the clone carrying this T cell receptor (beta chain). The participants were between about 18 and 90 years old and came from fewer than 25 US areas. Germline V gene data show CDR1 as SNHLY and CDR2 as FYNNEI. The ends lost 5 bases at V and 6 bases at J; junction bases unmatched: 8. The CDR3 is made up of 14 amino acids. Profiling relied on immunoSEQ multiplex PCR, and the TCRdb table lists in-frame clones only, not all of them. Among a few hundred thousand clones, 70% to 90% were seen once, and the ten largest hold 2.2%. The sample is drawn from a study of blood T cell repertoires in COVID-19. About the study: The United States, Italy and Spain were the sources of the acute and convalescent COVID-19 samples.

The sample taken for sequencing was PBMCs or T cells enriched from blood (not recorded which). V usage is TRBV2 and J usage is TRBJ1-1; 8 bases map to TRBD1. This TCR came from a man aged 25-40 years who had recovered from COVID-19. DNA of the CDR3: TGTGCCAGCAGTAACAGGGGGAGTAGGGCTGAAGCTTTCTTT. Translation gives CASSNRGSRAEAFF.